Listed below are T cell receptor beta chains from one sample, sequenced in a study of T cell repertoires in cytomegalovirus infection. TCRdb processed the reads anew with MiXCR; each CDR3 protein has one entry. Among 150,000 to 200,000 distinct CDR3 sequences listed, about 17% were seen once. Source material: CD8+ T cells from PBMCs. These receptors were taken from a human donor in good health (CMV status not recorded). Some clones in this sample may be carry-over from other donors' samples. The CDR3 runs from the conserved cysteine through the conserved F or W. A D gene is named only where the DNA matches it firmly. Expanded clones get a size class; other rows say once, few or many, or leave the size out.

TRBV7-9,TRBD2,-,16,TRBJ2-1,CASSLGRLAGLHEQFF,TGTGCCAGCAGCTTAGGGCGGCTAGCGGGGTTACATGAGCAGTTCTTC
TRBV7-9,-,-,13,TRBJ1-2,CATGDERNYGYTF,TGTGCCACCGGAGATGAAAGGAACTATGGCTACACCTTC
TRBV25-1,-,-,15,TRBJ2-1,CASSEYITAYNEQFF,TGTGCCAGCAGTGAATATATAACTGCCTACAATGAGCAGTTCTTC
TRBV28,TRBD1,-,20,TRBJ2-7,CASSHTPGQGTGLSSYEQYF,TGTGCCAGCAGTCACACTCCCGGACAGGGTACGGGTCTAAGCTCCTACGAGCAGTACTTC
TRBV27,TRBD1,few,18,TRBJ2-4,CASSPLTGEMVAKNIQYF,TGTGCCAGCAGTCCATTGACAGGGGAGATGGTAGCCAAAAACATTCAGTACTTC
TRBV11-2,-,-,17,TRBJ2-1,CASSLVGGLGTYNEQFF,TGTGCCAGCAGCTTAGTGGGGGGTTTGGGGACCTACAATGAGCAGTTCTTC
TRBV30,TRBD2,-,14,TRBJ2-1,CAWSFRGDYNEQFF,TGTGCCTGGAGTTTCCGGGGGGACTACAATGAGCAGTTCTTC
TRBV12-3/TRBV12-4,-,-,14,TRBJ2-3,CASGSTVSTDTQYF,TGTGCCAGCGGCTCGACAGTTAGCACAGATACGCAGTATTTT
TRBV10-3,-,-,14,TRBJ1-5,CAISGGSSNQPQHF,TGTGCCATCAGTGGAGGGAGTTCCAATCAGCCCCAGCATTTT
TRBV11-3,-,few,13,TRBJ2-1,CASSSHDGDLVFF,TGTGCCAGCAGCTCTCATGATGGGGACCTGGTATTCTTC
TRBV5-6,-,-,12,TRBJ2-1,CASSQGGHEQFF,TGTGCCAGCAGCCAAGGGGGGCATGAGCAGTTCTTC
TRBV5-6,-,-,14,TRBJ1-2,CASSSVGTTNGYTF,TGTGCCAGCAGCTCCGTTGGGACAACAAATGGCTACACCTTC
TRBV10-3,TRBD2,few,16,TRBJ2-1,CAISESAAGLNNEQFF,TGTGCCATCAGTGAGTCGGCAGCGGGGCTTAACAATGAGCAGTTCTTC
TRBV7-2,-,-,13,TRBJ2-3,CASSQAVTDTQYF,TGTGCCAGCAGCCAAGCAGTTACAGATACGCAGTATTTT
TRBV2,TRBD1,few,16,TRBJ1-1,CASSGSPGQVNTEAFF,TGTGCCAGCAGTGGATCCCCCGGACAGGTAAACACTGAAGCTTTCTTT
TRBV7-8,-,few,16,TRBJ1-5,CASSLAKQGGNQPQHF,TGTGCCAGCAGCTTAGCGAAACAGGGAGGGAATCAGCCCCAGCATTTT
TRBV6-2/TRBV6-3,-,-,14,TRBJ2-2,CASSFRTDPGELFF,TGTGCCAGCAGTTTCCGGACAGATCCCGGGGAGCTGTTTTTT
TRBV7-2,TRBD1,-,15,TRBJ1-2,CAIKVLTGGNYGYTF,TGTGCCATCAAAGTTTTGACAGGGGGCAACTATGGCTACACCTTC
TRBV20-1,-,-,12,TRBJ1-1,CSARAKVTEAFF,TGCAGTGCTAGAGCGAAGGTCACTGAAGCTTTCTTT
TRBV9,-,-,14,TRBJ2-1,CASSEGGRGNEQFF,TGTGCCAGCAGCGAGGGGGGACGGGGCAATGAGCAGTTCTTC
TRBV7-2,TRBD2,many,14,TRBJ2-3,CASSRPPSGDTQYF,TGTGCCAGCAGCCGCCCACCTAGCGGGGATACGCAGTATTTT
TRBV12-3/TRBV12-4,-,many,16,TRBJ1-1,CASSLEVTIMNTEAFF,TGTGCCAGCAGTTTAGAGGTTACGATCATGAACACTGAAGCTTTCTTT
TRBV6-5,-,-,13,TRBJ1-2,CASSSAGLDGYTF,TGTGCCAGCAGTTCTGCCGGCCTCGATGGCTACACCTTC
TRBV7-2,TRBD1,-,13,TRBJ1-2,CASSLTTGRGYTF,TGTGCCAGCAGCTTAACGACAGGGAGAGGCTACACCTTC
TRBV12-3/TRBV12-4,-,few,13,TRBJ2-5,CASSLGTQRPQYF,TGTGCCAGCAGTTTGGGGACTCAGAGACCCCAGTACTTC
TRBV10-1,-,few,13,TRBJ2-7,CASRATGSYEQYF,TGCGCCAGCAGGGCGACAGGTTCCTACGAGCAGTACTTC
TRBV7-6,-,-,15,TRBJ2-7,CASSLDPSDSGKLYF,TGTGCCAGCAGCTTGGACCCGTCGGACAGCGGAAAACTGTACTTC
TRBV12-5,-,few,12,TRBJ2-3,CASGDSTDTQYF,TGTGCTAGTGGCGACAGCACAGATACGCAGTATTTT
TRBV6-2/TRBV6-3,-,few,16,TRBJ2-5,CASSYSTRTVEETQYF,TGTGCCAGCAGTTACTCGACCCGGACAGTCGAAGAGACCCAGTACTTC
TRBV20-1,-,-,13,TRBJ1-1,CSAPHRMNTEAFF,TGCAGTGCGCCTCACAGGATGAACACTGAAGCTTTCTTT
TRBV7-9,-,-,13,TRBJ2-7,CASSPGISYEQYF,TGTGCCAGCAGCCCCGGGATTTCCTACGAGCAGTACTTC
TRBV28,-,-,14,TRBJ1-6,CASSFRQGHSPLHF,TGTGCCAGCAGTTTTCGGCAGGGGCATTCACCCCTCCACTTT
TRBV7-9,-,few,16,TRBJ2-6,CASRKTASSGANVLTF,TGTGCCAGCAGGAAGACTGCAAGCTCTGGGGCCAACGTCCTGACTTTC
TRBV6-2/TRBV6-3,-,-,13,TRBJ2-2,CASSLTLTGELFF,TGTGCCAGCAGTTTGACACTTACCGGGGAGCTGTTTTTT
TRBV12-3/TRBV12-4,-,-,16,TRBJ1-2,CASSPLTGARYYGYTF,TGTGCCAGCAGCCCATTAACGGGGGCGAGGTACTATGGCTACACCTTC
TRBV7-9,TRBD2,-,13,TRBJ2-7,CASSSGLASEQYF,TGTGCCAGCAGCTCGGGACTAGCGAGCGAGCAGTACTTC
TRBV7-6,-,few,14,TRBJ1-5,CASSLQGINQPQHF,TGTGCCAGCAGCTTACAGGGGATCAATCAGCCCCAGCATTTT
TRBV7-2,-,-,14,TRBJ2-1,CASSLVGPLNEQFF,TGTGCCAGCAGCTTAGTGGGGCCGTTGAATGAGCAGTTCTTC
TRBV25-1,-,few,12,TRBJ1-2,CASSWSGYGYTF,TGTGCCAGCAGTTGGTCGGGGTATGGCTACACCTTC